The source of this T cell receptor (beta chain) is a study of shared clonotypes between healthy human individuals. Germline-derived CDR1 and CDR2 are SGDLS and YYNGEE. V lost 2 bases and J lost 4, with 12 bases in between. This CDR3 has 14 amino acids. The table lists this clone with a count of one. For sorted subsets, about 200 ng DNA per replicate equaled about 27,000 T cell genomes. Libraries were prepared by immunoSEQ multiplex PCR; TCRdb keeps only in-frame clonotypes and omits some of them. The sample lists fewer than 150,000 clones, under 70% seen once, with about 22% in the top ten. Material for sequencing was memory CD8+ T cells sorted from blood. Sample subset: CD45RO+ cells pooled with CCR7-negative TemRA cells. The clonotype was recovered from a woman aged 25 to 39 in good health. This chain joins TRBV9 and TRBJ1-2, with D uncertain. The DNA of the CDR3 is TGTGCCAGCAGCGTTTGGCCGCATCCCTATGGCTACACCTTC. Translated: CASSVWPHPYGYTF.